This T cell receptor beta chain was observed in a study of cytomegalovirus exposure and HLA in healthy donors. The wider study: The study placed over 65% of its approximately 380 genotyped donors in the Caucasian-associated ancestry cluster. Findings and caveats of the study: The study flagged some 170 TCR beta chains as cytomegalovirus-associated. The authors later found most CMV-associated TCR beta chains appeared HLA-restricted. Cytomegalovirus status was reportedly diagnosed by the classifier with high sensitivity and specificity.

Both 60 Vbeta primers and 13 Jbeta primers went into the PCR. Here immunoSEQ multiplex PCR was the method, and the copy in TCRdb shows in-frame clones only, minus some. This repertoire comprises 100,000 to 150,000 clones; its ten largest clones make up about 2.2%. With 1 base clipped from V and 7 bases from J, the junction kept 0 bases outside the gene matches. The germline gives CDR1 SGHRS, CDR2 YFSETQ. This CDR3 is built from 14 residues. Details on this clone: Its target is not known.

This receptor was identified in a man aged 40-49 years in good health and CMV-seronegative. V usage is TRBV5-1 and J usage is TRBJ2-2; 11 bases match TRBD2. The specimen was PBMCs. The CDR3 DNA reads TGCGCCAGCAGCTTGACTAGCGGGAGCGGGGAGCTGTTTTTT. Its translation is CASSLTSGSGELFF.